The T cell receptor (beta chain) described here comes from a study of blood T cell repertoires in COVID-19. Study-wide background: COVID-19 samples, acute and convalescent, were from the United States, Italy and Spain. PBMCs, B-cell-depleted T cells, or T cells provided the cDNA or gDNA that made up the material.

The V gene end was trimmed by 6 bases and the J gene end by 10 bases; junction bases not matched to a gene: 8. The CDR3 is 13 residues long. Germline-derived CDR1 and CDR2 are ENHRY and SYGVKD. Original analysis: Researchers report that nucleated cell counts were estimated from reference gene primer amplification. Method: immunoSEQ multiplex PCR; TCRdb's copy keeps in-frame clones and lacks some. Clonal size and the V and J genes are those of that table, whereas D and trimming came from the DNA. The sample has approximately 290,000 clones; about nine tenths are singletons. This receptor was taken from a woman in her sixties or seventies with acute or convalescent COVID-19. The chain combines TRBV10-3 with TRBJ1-5; 8 bases line up with TRBD1. The sequenced sample consisted of peripheral blood. CDR3 in DNA: TGTGCCATCAGCGAGGACAGGGATATACCCCAGCATTTT. Translated: CAISEDRDIPQHF.